A single TCR beta chain is shown here with its context. Its target is not known. The sample comes from a study of blood T cells in healthy people across ages. General study results and limits: Across the age range, TCR beta diversity per million T cells fell in a roughly linear way. Higher diversity, along with more naive CD4+ cells, distinguished long-lived donors from aged donors. Any conclusive comparison of naive versus antigen-experienced cells was prevented by using unsorted PBMCs.

V was cut by 10 bases and J by 6 bases, with 19 bases left in between. This CDR3 comprises 13 residues. Germline V CDR1 and CDR2: MNHEY, SVGEGT. For the second PCR, which ran for roughly 7 to 11 cycles, a sample-barcoded 5' primer and a J-beta primer mix were used. In TCRdb, the 5' RACE reads were re-called with MiXCR into one record per CDR3 protein. There are around 1,500,000 distinct CDR3 sequences in the sample; approximately 38% occur only once, and less than 8% lies in the top ten. Sequencing was performed on blood. This TCR was sampled from a woman under 30 in good health. The rearrangement uses TRBV6-2 or TRBV6-3 and TRBJ2-7; D uncertain. The CDR3: CATKWEPDAEQYF. For the CDR3, the DNA is TGTGCCACCAAATGGGAACCCGACGCCGAGCAGTACTTC.